The rows below give T cell receptor beta chains drawn from one sample of a study of T cell responses to AZD1222 COVID-19 vaccine. TCRdb's table, derived via immunoSEQ multiplex PCR, lists solely in-frame clones and lacks some. The data contain approximately 150,000 clones, about 92% of them singletons. The sample was peripheral blood, taken on day 0 of AZD1222 vaccination. Source of these receptors: an adult in good health. The conserved cysteine and the conserved F or W are not part of the CDR3 here. Each record gives: V gene, J gene, CDR3 protein.

TRBV5-3	TRBJ1-5	ARSPRWAYSNQPQH
TRBV12-3/TRBV12-4	TRBJ2-7	ASSNPLTYEQY
TRBV3-1/TRBV3-2	TRBJ1-4	ATGGATNEKLF
TRBV9	TRBJ1-2	ASSVDPGAYGYT
TRBV27	TRBJ2-2	ASSFPPWGELF
TRBV24-1	TRBJ2-1	ATSAQAGTGGVRNYNEQF
TRBV5-4	TRBJ2-7	ASKSGLAGDEQY
TRBV11-2	TRBJ2-1	ASSLKGLVYNEQF
TRBV18	TRBJ2-3	ASSPPASGGPDTQY
TRBV5-1	TRBJ2-1	ASSKAGRDLKEQF
TRBV5-1	TRBJ1-3	ASSLGLLDAGNTIY
TRBV7-2	TRBJ1-6	ASSMTGGNSPLH
TRBV18	TRBJ2-3	ASSEDFRTDTQY
TRBV28	TRBJ1-2	ASSSGGQGDGYGYT
TRBV7-2	TRBJ1-2	ASSLGQGWGYGYT
TRBV10-3	TRBJ2-1	AISEWERGDNEQF
TRBV10-3	TRBJ2-7	AISAVSSYEQY
TRBV30	TRBJ1-2	AWSALGSPNYGYT
TRBV7-9	TRBJ1-3	ASSLGAPGNTIY
TRBV30	TRBJ1-3	AWSLGARGNTIY
TRBV4-1	TRBJ2-5	ASSQERAQTGGETQY
TRBV27	TRBJ1-5	ASSLTASNQPQH
TRBV30	TRBJ1-3	AWTGFGNTIY
TRBV24-1	TRBJ2-2	APHLVPGTGEVELNTGELF
TRBV7-9	TRBJ1-4	ASSTTGNPFLGDEKLF
TRBV10-3	TRBJ1-6	AISESENSPLH
TRBV5-6	TRBJ2-4	ASSRGQGTKNIQY
TRBV7-9	TRBJ1-1	ASSLQVNTEAF
TRBV12-5	TRBJ2-1	ASGTGTGSRNEQF
TRBV7-6	TRBJ2-6	ASSLFGAGANVLT
TRBV19	TRBJ2-3	ASSRLTGETDTQY
TRBV4-1	TRBJ1-3	ASNPGYFSGNTIY
TRBV5-4	TRBJ2-1	ASSRGLALPHEQF
TRBV2	TRBJ2-2	ASSEGVTASTGELF
TRBV6-6	TRBJ1-5	ASSQDRGGNQPQH
TRBV27	TRBJ1-6	ASSFQGQGSYSPLH
TRBV20-1	TRBJ1-2	SARQGESYT
TRBV24-1	TRBJ2-3	ATSESLGLDTQY
TRBV6-5	TRBJ1-2	ASSPDGNYGYT
TRBV9	TRBJ2-3	ASSVGLRDTQY
TRBV7-8	TRBJ1-5	ASSLGALRGEEGQPQH
TRBV7-9	TRBJ1-5	ASSPNRDSNQPQH
TRBV6-2/TRBV6-3	TRBJ2-3	ASSALAGPTDTQY
TRBV14	TRBJ2-1	ASSHGQGRNEQF
TRBV6-5	TRBJ1-6	ATSSESSYNSPLH
TRBV19	TRBJ1-5	ASRRPPGGNQPQH
TRBV7-3	TRBJ1-2	ASRPSNLDYGYT
TRBV5-6	TRBJ2-3	ASSLSGSTDTQY
TRBV19	TRBJ1-5	ATRRVNQPQH
TRBV5-1	TRBJ1-1	ASSLGDRTVLTEAF
TRBV6-5	TRBJ1-1	ASSYSRGENTEAF
TRBV6-5	TRBJ2-2	ASSQGLKAGELF
TRBV7-9	TRBJ2-7	ASSNPLHEQY
TRBV6-5	TRBJ1-2	ASSYSGTSGYT
TRBV11-3	TRBJ2-1	ASTHTGRPPSSYNEQF
TRBV3-1/TRBV3-2	TRBJ1-6	ASSPIAGLGSPLH
TRBV12-3/TRBV12-4	TRBJ1-1	ASSLTGDTEAF
TRBV24-1	TRBJ2-1	ATSPRGNEQF